These 9 T cell receptor beta chains share one sample of origin, sequenced in a study of blood T cells in healthy people across ages. A second 7 to 11 cycle PCR used barcoded and J-beta primers. TCRdb analysed the 5' RACE reads with MiXCR anew, one entry per CDR3 protein. The sample shows some 760,000 distinct CDR3 sequences, just under 25% of them seen only once. This same sample was also part of a study on T cells of mothers and their children.

The material sequenced was blood. These receptors all come from a boy aged 10-17 years in good health.

The V and J genes are TRBV28 and TRBJ2-7; 7 nucleotides match TRBD1. The V gene's germline CDR1 is MDHEN and CDR2 SYDVKM. The J segment lost 7 bases and the V segment lost 3 bases, leaving 6 bases of the junction unmatched. The length of the CDR3 is 13 residues. The DNA for the CDR3 is TGTGCCAGCAGTTTGGGGACAGAACTGGAGCAGTACTTC. It translates to CASSLGTELEQYF.

The chain joins TRBV28 to TRBJ2-5, with D perhaps being TRBD1 or TRBD2 (5 bases each). The V and J ends lost 6 bases and 5 bases respectively, with 22 bases between them. This CDR3 is built from 16 residues. Looked up from germline, CDR1 is MDHEN and CDR2 is SYDVKM. This CDR3 reads CASRPGRLLGMETQYF. The CDR3, as DNA: TGTGCCAGCAGACCGGGACGGCTCCTCGGTATGGAGACCCAGTACTTC.

The V gene is TRBV11-2, the J gene TRBJ2-7; D remains ambiguous. This CDR3 comprises 15 residues. The germline V gene has CDR1 SGHAT and CDR2 FQNNGV. Trimming left V 1 base short and J 2 bases short, with 12 bases between. CDR3 bases: TGTGCCAGCAGCTTAGTTGGCAGATACCCCTACGAGCAGTACTTC. It specifies CASSLVGRYPYEQYF. Together with reference TRBV11-2 and TRBJ2-7, the CDR3 gives the full variable domain: EAGVAQSPRYKIIEKRQSVAFWCNPISGHATLYWYQQILGQGPKLLIQFQNNGVVDDSQLPKDRFSAERLKGVDSTLKIQPAKLEDSAVYLCASSLVGRYPYEQYFGPGTRLTVT.

This chain connects TRBV20-1 to TRBJ2-1; tentatively, D is TRBD1 (5 bases). Germline V gene sequence: CDR1 DFQATT, CDR2 SNEGSKA (reference sequence). With 4 bases removed from V and 0 bases from J, the gap between germline ends came to 7 bases. The CDR3 is 13 amino acids. The CDR3 nucleotides read TGCAGTGCTAACAGGATCTCCTACAATGAGCAGTTCTTC. Its protein product is CSANRISYNEQFF.

The chain has TRBV7-9 and TRBJ2-7; D may be TRBD1 (5 bases). CDR1 is SEHNR and CDR2 is FQNEAQ in the germline V gene (reference sequence). This CDR3 contains 15 residues. The V gene lost 5 bases and the J gene lost 4 bases, with 18 bases spanning the gap. The CDR3 sequence is CASSPGYESSYEQYF. CDR3 nucleotide sequence: TGTGCCAGCAGCCCAGGGTATGAATCCTCGTACGAGCAGTACTTC.

This clonotype has just a few counts. The chain uses TRBV29-1 and TRBJ1-2; D may be TRBD1 (5 bases). CDR3 length: 14 amino acids. Per germline, CDR1 SQVTM and CDR2 ANQGSEA. V lost 4 bases to trimming and J lost 6 bases, with 18 bases between them. The CDR3 region is CSVVGATWGDGYTF. CDR3 coding DNA: TGCAGCGTTGTAGGCGCCACGTGGGGGGATGGCTACACCTTC.

This chain connects TRBV7-9 to TRBJ1-1; D gene uncertain. The CDR3 is 15 residues long. The germline V and J ends were trimmed by 2 bases and 1 base, with 11 bases remaining between them. CDR1 is SEHNR and CDR2 is FQNEAQ in the germline V gene (reference sequence). CDR3 sequence (DNA): TGTGCCAGCAGCTTATGGCGGGCGGGGAACACTGAAGCTTTCTTT. Protein product: CASSLWRAGNTEAFF.

This sequence joins TRBV12-3 or TRBV12-4 and TRBJ2-5; TRBD1 matches at 9 bases. The closer fit of TRBJ2-1 to the DNA end suggests the J call may be wrong. The CDR3 totals 14 residues. CDR3 sequence: CASRGQGTYNEQFF. The CDR3 bases are TGTGCCAGCAGGGGACAGGGCACCTACAATGAGCAGTTCTTC.

This clonotype was counted only a few times. This chain connects TRBV28 to TRBJ2-5; unclear D gene. The end of the DNA is better explained by TRBJ2-7, so the J call may be wrong. The CDR3 covers 12 residues. Germline CDR1 is MDHEN and CDR2 is SYDVKM. The CDR3: CASNTPSYEQYF. CDR3 DNA sequence: TGTGCCAGCAATACTCCATCCTACGAGCAGTACTTC.